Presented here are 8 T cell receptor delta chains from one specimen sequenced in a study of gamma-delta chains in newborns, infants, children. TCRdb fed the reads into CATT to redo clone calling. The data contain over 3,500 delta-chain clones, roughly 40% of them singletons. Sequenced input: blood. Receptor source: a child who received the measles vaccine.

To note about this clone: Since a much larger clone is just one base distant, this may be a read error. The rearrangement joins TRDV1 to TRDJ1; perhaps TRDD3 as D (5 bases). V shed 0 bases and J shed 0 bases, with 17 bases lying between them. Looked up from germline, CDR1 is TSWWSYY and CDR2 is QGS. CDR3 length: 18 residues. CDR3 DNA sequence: TGTGCTCTTGGGGAACTGGGTCCCGGGGGTACCCACACCGATAAACTCATCTTT. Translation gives CALGELGPGGTHTDKLIF.

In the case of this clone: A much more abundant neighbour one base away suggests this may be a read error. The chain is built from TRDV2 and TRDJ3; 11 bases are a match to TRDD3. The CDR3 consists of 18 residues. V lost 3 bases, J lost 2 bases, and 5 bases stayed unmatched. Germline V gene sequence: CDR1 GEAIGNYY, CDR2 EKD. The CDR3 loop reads CACDAVLGDTWDTRQMFF. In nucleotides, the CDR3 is TGTGCCTGTGACGCCGTACTGGGGGATACCTGGGACACCCGACAGATGTTTTTC.

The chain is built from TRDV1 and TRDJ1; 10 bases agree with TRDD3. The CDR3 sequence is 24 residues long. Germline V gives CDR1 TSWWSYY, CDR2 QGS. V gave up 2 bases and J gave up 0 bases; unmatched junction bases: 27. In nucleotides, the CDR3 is TGTGCTCTTGGGGAAATAAAGAGTGTATGGGTTATACTGGGGGATTCTAAGTACACCGATAAACTCATCTTT. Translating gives CALGEIKSVWVILGDSKYTDKLIF.

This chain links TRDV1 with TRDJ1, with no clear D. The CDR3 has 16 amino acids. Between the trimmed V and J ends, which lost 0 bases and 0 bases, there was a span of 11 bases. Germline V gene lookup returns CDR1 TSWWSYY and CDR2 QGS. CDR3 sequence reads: CALGELDCLYTDKLIF. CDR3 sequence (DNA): TGTGCTCTTGGGGAACTGGACTGCCTGTACACCGATAAACTCATCTTT.

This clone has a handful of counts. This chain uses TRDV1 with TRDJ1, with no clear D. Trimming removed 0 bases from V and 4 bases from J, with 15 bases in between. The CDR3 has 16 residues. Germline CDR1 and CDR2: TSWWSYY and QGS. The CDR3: CALGELGLPYCDKLIF. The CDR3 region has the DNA TGTGCTCTTGGGGAACTAGGGCTCCCATACTGCGATAAACTCATCTTT.

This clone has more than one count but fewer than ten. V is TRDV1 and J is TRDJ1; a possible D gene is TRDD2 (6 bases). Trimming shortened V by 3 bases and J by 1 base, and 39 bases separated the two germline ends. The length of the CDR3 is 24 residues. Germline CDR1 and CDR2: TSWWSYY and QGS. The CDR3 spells CALGDLYNPQGLPPTGWVTDKLIF. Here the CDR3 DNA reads TGTGCTCTTGGGGACCTGTACAATCCTCAAGGGCTTCCTCCAACGGGATGGGTCACCGATAAACTCATCTTT.

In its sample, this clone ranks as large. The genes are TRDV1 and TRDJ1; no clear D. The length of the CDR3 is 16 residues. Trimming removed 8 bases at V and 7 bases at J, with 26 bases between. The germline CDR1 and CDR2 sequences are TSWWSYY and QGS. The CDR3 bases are TGTGCTCTTCCCTCACCTTTCCGCGGCGGTAGGGGTAAACTCATCTTT. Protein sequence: CALPSPFRGGRGKLIF.

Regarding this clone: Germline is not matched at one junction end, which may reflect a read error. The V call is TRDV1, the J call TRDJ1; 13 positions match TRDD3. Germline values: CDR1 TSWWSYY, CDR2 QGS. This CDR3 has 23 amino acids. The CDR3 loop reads CALGELSDTIILGDTWDTGKLIF. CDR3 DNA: TGTGCTCTTGGGGAACTTTCCGATACCATTATACTGGGGGATACGTGGGATACCGGTAAACTCATCTTT.